This TCR beta chain was profiled in a study of blood T cell repertoires in COVID-19. Study details: Spain, Italy and the United States supplied samples that represented acute and convalescent COVID-19. The cDNA or gDNA used as material had been derived from T cells, B-cell-depleted T cells, or PBMCs.

Original processing notes: Counts of nucleated cells, estimated from reference gene primer amplification, were obtained. Using immunoSEQ multiplex PCR, the repertoire was profiled, and TCRdb retains in-frame clones only, with some absent. That table is the source of V, J and clone size, and D and trimming were worked out from the DNA. The sample lists a few hundred thousand clones, around 88% occurring once. The CDR3 has 15 amino acids. The ends were cut back, 6 bases at V and 2 bases at J, with 14 bases in the middle. The germline V gene encodes CDR1 MNHEY and CDR2 SVGAGI. The sample taken for sequencing was peripheral blood. The TCR sequence derives from a man aged 30 to 45 with acute or convalescent COVID-19. The chain is built from TRBV6-5 and TRBJ1-5, with D uncertain. This chain's CDR3 is CASRLDPGGNQPQHF. CDR3 nucleotide sequence: TGTGCCAGCAGACTAGACCCCGGAGGCAATCAGCCCCAGCATTTT.